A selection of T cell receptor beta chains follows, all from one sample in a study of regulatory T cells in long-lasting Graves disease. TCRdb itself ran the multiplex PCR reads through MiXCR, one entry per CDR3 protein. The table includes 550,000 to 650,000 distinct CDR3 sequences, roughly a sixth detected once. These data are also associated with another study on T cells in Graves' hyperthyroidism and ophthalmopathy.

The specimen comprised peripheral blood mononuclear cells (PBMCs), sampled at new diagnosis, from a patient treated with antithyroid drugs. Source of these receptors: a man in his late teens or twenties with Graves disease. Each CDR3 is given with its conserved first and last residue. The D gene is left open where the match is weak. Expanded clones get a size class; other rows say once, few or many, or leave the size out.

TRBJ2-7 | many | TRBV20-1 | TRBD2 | CSARSLAGTSSYEQYF | TGCAGTGCTAGAAGCCTGGCGGGGACTAGCTCCTACGAGCAGTACTTC
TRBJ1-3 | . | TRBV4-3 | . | CASSQVRNSGNTIYF | TGCGCCAGCAGCCAAGTTCGGAACTCTGGAAACACCATATATTTT
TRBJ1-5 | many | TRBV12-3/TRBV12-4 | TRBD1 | CASSLGTGNNQPQHF | TGTGCCAGCAGTTTGGGGACAGGGAACAATCAGCCCCAGCATTTT
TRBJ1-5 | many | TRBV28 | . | CASRDRLSNQPQHF | TGTGCCAGCAGGGACCGACTTAGCAATCAGCCCCAGCATTTT
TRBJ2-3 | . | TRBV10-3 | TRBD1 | CAISPGTGGKGTDTQYF | TGTGCCATCAGTCCCGGGACAGGGGGAAAGGGCACAGATACGCAGTATTTT
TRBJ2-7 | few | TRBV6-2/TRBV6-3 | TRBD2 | CASITGGVGRTRSLYEQYF | TGTGCCAGCATCACGGGGGGAGTGGGACGCACAAGGAGCCTTTACGAGCAGTACTTC
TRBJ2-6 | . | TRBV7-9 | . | CASSSTTDRSSGANVLTF | TGTGCCAGCAGCTCTACCACGGACAGAAGCTCTGGGGCCAACGTCCTGACTTTC
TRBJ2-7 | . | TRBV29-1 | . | CSVAGAGYEQYF | TGCAGCGTCGCCGGGGCCGGATACGAGCAGTACTTC
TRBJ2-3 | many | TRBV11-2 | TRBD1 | CASSSTRQGPDTQYF | TGTGCCAGCAGCTCCACCCGACAGGGACCAGATACGCAGTATTTT
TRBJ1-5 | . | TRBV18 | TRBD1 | CASSSGTAYVSNQPQHF | TGTGCCAGCTCATCCGGGACAGCTTACGTTAGCAATCAGCCCCAGCATTTT
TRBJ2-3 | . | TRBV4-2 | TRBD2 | CASSQEGASGADTQYF | TGTGCCAGCAGCCAAGAGGGAGCTAGCGGGGCAGATACGCAGTATTTT
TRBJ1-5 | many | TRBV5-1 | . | CASSLEGPQGGQPQHF | TGCGCCAGCAGCTTGGAGGGACCCCAAGGAGGACAGCCCCAGCATTTT
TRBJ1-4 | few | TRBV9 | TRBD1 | CASSVTGGSEKLFF | TGTGCCAGCAGCGTGACAGGGGGCTCCGAAAAACTGTTTTTT
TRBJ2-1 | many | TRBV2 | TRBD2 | CATFSGTRYNEQFF | TGTGCGACTTTTTCCGGGACTAGATACAATGAGCAGTTCTTC
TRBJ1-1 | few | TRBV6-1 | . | CASNANAANTEAFF | TGTGCCAGCAACGCGAATGCCGCGAACACTGAAGCTTTCTTT
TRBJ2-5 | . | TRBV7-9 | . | CASMGEYGGQETQYF | TGTGCCAGCATGGGGGAGTATGGGGGACAAGAGACCCAGTACTTC
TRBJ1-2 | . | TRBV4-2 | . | CASSQPGAALYGYTF | TGTGCCAGCAGCCAACCCGGGGCCGCCCTCTATGGCTACACCTTC
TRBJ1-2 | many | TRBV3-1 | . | CASSQEGGYYGYTF | TGTGCCAGCAGCCAAGAAGGGGGTTACTATGGCTACACCTTC
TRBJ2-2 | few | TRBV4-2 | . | CASSQTGQPRELFF | TGTGCCAGCAGCCAAACAGGACAGCCGAGGGAGCTGTTTTTT
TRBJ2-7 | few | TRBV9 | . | CASSRSTGYEQYF | TGTGCCAGCAGCCGATCCACGGGGTACGAGCAGTACTTC
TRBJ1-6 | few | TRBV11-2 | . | CASSAPQSGRPSDSPLHF | TGTGCCAGCAGCGCCCCCCAGTCGGGACGTCCTTCGGATTCACCCCTCCACTTT
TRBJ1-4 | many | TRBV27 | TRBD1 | CASSPGQTTNEKLFF | TGTGCCAGCAGTCCGGGACAGACAACTAATGAAAAACTGTTTTTT
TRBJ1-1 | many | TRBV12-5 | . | CASGLGPLNTEAFF | TGTGCTAGTGGTTTGGGACCTTTGAACACTGAAGCTTTCTTT
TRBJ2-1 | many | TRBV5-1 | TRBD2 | CASSRKGGTSGRGTYNEQFF | TGCGCCAGCAGCCGAAAAGGCGGGACTAGCGGGAGGGGCACCTACAATGAGCAGTTCTTC
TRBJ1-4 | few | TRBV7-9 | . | CASSRGFREKLFF | TGTGCCAGCAGCCGGGGGTTTCGAGAAAAACTGTTTTTT
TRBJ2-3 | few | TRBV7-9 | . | CASSLGVLSQTDTQYF | TGTGCCAGCAGCTTAGGGGTCCTGTCTCAAACAGATACGCAGTATTTT
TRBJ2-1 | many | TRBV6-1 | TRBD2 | CASSDDLAGSYNEQFF | TGTGCCAGCAGTGACGATCTAGCGGGAAGCTACAATGAGCAGTTCTTC
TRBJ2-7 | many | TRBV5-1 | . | CASSLGGSGSSQYF | TGCGCCAGCAGCTTGGGGGGTTCGGGATCATCGCAGTACTTC
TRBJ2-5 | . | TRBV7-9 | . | CASSYHRDQETQYF | TGTGCCAGCAGCTACCACCGGGATCAAGAGACCCAGTACTTC
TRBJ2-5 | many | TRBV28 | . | CASSPKRVQKETQYF | TGTGCCAGCAGTCCAAAAAGGGTCCAGAAAGAGACCCAGTACTTC
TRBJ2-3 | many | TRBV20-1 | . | CSATGQGLDTQYF | TGCAGTGCTACCGGGCAGGGGTTGGATACGCAGTATTTT
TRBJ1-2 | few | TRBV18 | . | CASSLPHVVGTF | TGTGCCAGCTCACTACCTCACGTCGTAGGCACCTTC
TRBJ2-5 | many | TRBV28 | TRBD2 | CASSSEPGLAVVRGQETQYF | TGTGCCAGCAGTTCCGAACCGGGACTAGCTGTAGTCCGTGGACAAGAGACCCAGTACTTC
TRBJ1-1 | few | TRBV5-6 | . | CASSYGRSHEAFF | TGTGCCAGCAGCTATGGCAGGAGCCATGAAGCTTTCTTT
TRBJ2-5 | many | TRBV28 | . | CASNTAGLAGETQYF | TGTGCCAGCAATACGGCCGGGCTAGCAGGAGAGACCCAGTACTTC
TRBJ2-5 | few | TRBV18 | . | CASSPNPSTEETQYF | TGTGCCAGCTCACCAAACCCCAGCACCGAGGAGACCCAGTACTTC
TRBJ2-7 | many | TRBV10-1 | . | CASTGPNRSYEQYF | TGCGCCAGCACCGGGCCAAACCGCTCCTACGAGCAGTACTTC
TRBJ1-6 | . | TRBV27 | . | CASSPGLGNSPLHF | TGTGCCAGCAGCCCCGGTCTGGGTAATTCACCCCTCCACTTT
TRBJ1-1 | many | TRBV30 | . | CAWRIGSMNTEAFF | TGTGCCTGGAGGATAGGCAGCATGAACACTGAAGCTTTCTTT
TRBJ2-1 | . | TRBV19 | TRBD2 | CASSMITSGRGPAPYNEQFF | TGTGCCAGTAGTATGATTACTAGCGGGAGGGGGCCGGCCCCCTACAATGAGCAGTTCTTC
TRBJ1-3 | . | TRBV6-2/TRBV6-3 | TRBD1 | CASSYRTGIGNTIYF | TGTGCCAGCAGTTACCGGACAGGGATTGGAAACACCATATATTTT
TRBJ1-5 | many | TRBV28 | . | CASSPKGWPEQPQHF | TGTGCCAGCAGTCCGAAGGGTTGGCCGGAGCAGCCCCAGCATTTT
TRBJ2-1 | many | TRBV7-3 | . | CASSLGQSPYNEQFF | TGTGCCAGCAGCTTAGGCCAAAGCCCCTACAATGAGCAGTTCTTC
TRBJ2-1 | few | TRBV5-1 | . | CASSPEGGTEQFF | TGCGCCAGCAGCCCGGAAGGAGGTACTGAGCAGTTCTTC
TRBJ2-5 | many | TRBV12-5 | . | CASGLSGQKETQYF | TGTGCTAGTGGTTTGTCAGGACAGAAAGAGACCCAGTACTTC
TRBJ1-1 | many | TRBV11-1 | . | CASRLGAAEAFF | TGTGCCAGCAGATTGGGGGCGGCTGAAGCTTTCTTT
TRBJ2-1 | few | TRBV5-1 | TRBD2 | CASSLGTSGFGEQFF | TGCGCCAGCAGCTTGGGAACTAGCGGGTTTGGTGAGCAGTTCTTC
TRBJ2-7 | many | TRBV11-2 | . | CASTFGREQYF | TGTGCCAGCACCTTCGGACGCGAGCAGTACTTC
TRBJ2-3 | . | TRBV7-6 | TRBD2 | CASSHTTFKGGRGADTQYF | TGTGCCAGCAGCCACACCACGTTCAAGGGCGGGAGGGGCGCAGATACGCAGTATTTT
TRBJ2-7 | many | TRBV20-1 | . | CSARVGRLGAYEQYF | TGCAGTGCTAGAGTCGGTCGGTTAGGGGCCTACGAGCAGTACTTC
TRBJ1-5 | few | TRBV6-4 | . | CASTGQYNQPQHF | TGTGCCAGCACCGGCCAGTACAATCAGCCCCAGCATTTT
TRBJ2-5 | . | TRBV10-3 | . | CAISESTRSQETQYF | TGTGCCATCAGTGAGTCGACGAGGTCCCAAGAGACCCAGTACTTC
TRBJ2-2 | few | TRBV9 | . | CASSVGTGKSTGELFF | TGTGCCAGCAGCGTAGGAACGGGGAAATCCACCGGGGAGCTGTTTTTT
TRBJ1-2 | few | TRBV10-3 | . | CAISESNGAYGYTF | TGTGCCATCAGTGAGTCGAACGGGGCCTATGGCTACACCTTC